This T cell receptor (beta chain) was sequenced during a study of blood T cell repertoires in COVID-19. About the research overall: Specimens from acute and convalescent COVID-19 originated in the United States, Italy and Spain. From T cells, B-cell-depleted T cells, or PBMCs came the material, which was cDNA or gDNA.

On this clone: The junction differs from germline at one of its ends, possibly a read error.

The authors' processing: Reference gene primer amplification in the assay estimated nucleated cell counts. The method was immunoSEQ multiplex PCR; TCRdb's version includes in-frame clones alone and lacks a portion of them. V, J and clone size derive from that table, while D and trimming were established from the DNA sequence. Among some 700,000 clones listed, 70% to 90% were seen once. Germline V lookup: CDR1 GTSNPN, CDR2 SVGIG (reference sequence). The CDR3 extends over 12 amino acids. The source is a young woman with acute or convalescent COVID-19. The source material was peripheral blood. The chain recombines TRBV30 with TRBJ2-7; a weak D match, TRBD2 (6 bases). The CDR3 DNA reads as TGCGCATCCACGGGCCTGGGGGGCGAGCAGTACTTC. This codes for CASTGLGGEQYF.